This entry features one TCR beta chain sequence. Its matching antigen is unknown. Random hexamers were used to reverse transcribe the RNA input (about 0.45 to 1 ug). Amplification of TCR beta CDR3 was carried out by immunoSEQ multiplex PCR, which covered 54 Vbeta and 13 Jbeta segments. TCRdb reprocessed the immunoSEQ multiplex PCR reads with MiXCR, giving one entry per CDR3 protein. The sample yields 210,000 or so distinct CDR3 sequences, over 90% seen once. The data stem from a study of CD8 T cells in Susac syndrome. Study at large: When their blood was taken, the Susac syndrome patients had either not yet had any therapy, were taking corticosteroids, or were taking intravenous immunoglobulin alone. Study-wide results and limits: There was no clonal expansion in the CD4+ T cell repertoires of Susac syndrome.

The CDR3 length is 15 residues. Germline values: CDR1 MNHEY, CDR2 SMNVEV (reference sequence). The V gene end was trimmed by 5 bases and the J gene end by 8 bases; junction bases not matched to a gene: 8. The TCR comes from a human donor with Susac syndrome. Material for sequencing was CD4+ T cells from PBMCs. The chain joins TRBV27 to TRBJ1-5; 11 nucleotides align to TRBD1. This CDR3 reads CASSKLGQGAKPQHF. CDR3 coding DNA: TGTGCCAGCAGTAAACTCGGACAGGGGGCGAAGCCCCAGCATTTT.